Following are 17 T cell receptor beta chains from one sample sequenced in a study of PD-L1 blockade in urothelial cancer. Repertoires were generated with immunoSEQ multiplex PCR, while TCRdb's copy carries only in-frame clones and drops some. This table has more than 90,000 clones, approximately 90% appearing once. Time point meaning: peripheral blood 6 weeks after treatment start. The sample was PBMCs, taken around atezolizumab (anti-PD-L1) treatment. The source of these receptors is a man aged 60 to 69 with urothelial cancer.

V gene TRBV10-2 combines with J gene TRBJ2-2; D is possibly TRBD1 (6 bases). Between the trimmed V and J ends, which lost 5 bases and 2 bases, there was a span of 9 bases. There are 14 residues in the CDR3. Germline assignment: CDR1 WSHSY and CDR2 SAAADI. CDR3 nucleotides: TGCGCCAGCAGTCGGACAGCCAACACCGGGGAGCTGTTTTTT. The encoded protein is CASSRTANTGELFF.

The chain couples TRBV5-1 to TRBJ2-2, with D possibly being TRBD2 (5 bases). The ends were cut back, 3 bases at V and 6 bases at J, with 18 bases in the middle. Germline CDR1 and CDR2: SGHRS and YFSETQ. The CDR3 contains 16 residues. CDR3 protein: CASSSGLGVAPGELFF. The DNA of the CDR3 is TGCGCCAGCAGCTCTGGTCTTGGGGTAGCGCCCGGGGAGCTGTTTTTT.

The rearrangement uses TRBV28 and TRBJ2-5, with 7 bases that match TRBD1. CDR3 size: 13 residues. Germline-derived CDR1 and CDR2 are MDHEN and SYDVKM. The V gene end was trimmed by 5 bases and the J gene end by 7 bases; junction bases not matched to a gene: 7. The CDR3 protein is CASSPGTDGTQYF. The CDR3 coding sequence is TGTGCCAGCAGTCCCGGGACAGACGGGACCCAGTACTTC.

The chain couples TRBV19 to TRBJ1-5, with D uncertain. V lost 3 bases to trimming and J lost 5 bases, with 17 bases between them. The CDR3 extends over 16 amino acids. Germline CDR1 LNHDA, CDR2 SQIVND (reference sequence). CDR3: CASSISTEVPYQPQHF. In DNA, the CDR3 is TGTGCCAGTAGTATCAGCACAGAAGTACCCTATCAGCCCCAGCATTTT.

The chain carries TRBV19 and TRBJ1-2, with 7 nucleotides matching TRBD1. The CDR3 is 14 amino acids. Germline loops: CDR1 LNHDA, CDR2 SQIVND (reference sequence). J gave up 0 bases and V 9 bases, and 7 bases lay outside the gene matches. The CDR3: CARPGGQSNYGYTF. Here the CDR3 DNA reads TGTGCCAGACCTGGGGGACAGTCTAACTATGGCTACACCTTC.

The chain has TRBV5-1 and TRBJ1-4, with D uncertain. CDR3 size: 14 residues. Trimming took 8 bases from V and 2 from J, leaving 13 bases between them. Germline V gene lookup returns CDR1 SGHRS and CDR2 YFSETQ. Here the CDR3 reads CASKSGSTNEKLFF. CDR3 coding DNA: TGCGCCAGTAAGTCTGGCTCCACTAATGAAAAACTGTTTTTT.

The genes are TRBV28 and TRBJ1-5; 7 bases align to TRBD1. V lost 5 bases and J lost 9; bases outside the gene matches: 16. This CDR3 spans 16 amino acids. From germline, CDR1 is MDHEN and CDR2 SYDVKM. CDR3: CASSPRDSGIGRPQHF. The CDR3 bases are TGTGCCAGCAGTCCAAGGGACAGTGGGATTGGGAGGCCCCAGCATTTT.

V is TRBV5-4 and J is TRBJ2-5, with 8 bases that match TRBD2. The germline V gene has CDR1 SGHNT and CDR2 YYREEE (reference sequence). This CDR3 contains 14 residues. V trimming: 4 bases; J trimming: 5 bases; junction bases outside the gene matches: 7. The CDR3 DNA reads as TGTGCCAGCAGCCGGGGGGGGGCCGGGGAGACCCAGTACTTC. Translated, it gives CASSRGGAGETQYF.

J is TRBJ1-4 and V is TRBV5-5, with TRBD1 as a possible D gene (6 bases). CDR1 is SGHKS, CDR2 YYEKEE, per germline (reference sequence). CDR3 length: 13 residues. V lost 4 bases, J lost 7 bases, and 11 bases lay in between. CDR3 sequence reads: CASSPRTVEKLFF. DNA for the CDR3: TGTGCCAGCAGCCCCCGGACAGTTGAAAAACTGTTTTTT.

The V call is TRBV28, the J call TRBJ1-4; 10 nucleotides line up with TRBD1. The CDR3 contains 14 residues. V lost 5 bases and J lost 10; bases outside the gene matches: 7. The germline CDR1 and CDR2 sequences are MDHEN and SYDVKM. DNA for the CDR3: TGTGCCAGCAGTACCTCGACAGGGGGCGGAAAACTGTTTTTT. Its translation: CASSTSTGGGKLFF. Combining the CDR3 with reference TRBV28 and TRBJ1-4 gives the whole variable domain DVKVTQSSRYLVKRTGEKVFLECVQDMDHENMFWYRQDPGLGLRLIYFSYDVKMKEKGDIPEGYSVSREKKERFSLILESASTNQTSMYLCASSTSTGGGKLFFGSGTQLSVL.

This clone was observed a single time. The chain couples TRBV5-5 to TRBJ1-1, with unresolved D. V dropped 1 base and J dropped 6 bases, with 7 bases sitting between them. The V gene's germline CDR1 is SGHKS and CDR2 YYEKEE (reference sequence). The CDR3 length is 12 residues. The CDR3 DNA is TGTGCCAGCAGCTTGTTGGCTGCTGAAGCTTTCTTT. Translated: CASSLLAAEAFF.

The chain employs TRBV7-2 and TRBJ2-7; no reliable D call. The CDR3 loop spans 13 amino acids. The germline V gene encodes CDR1 SGHTA and CDR2 FQGNSA. V was pared by 2 bases and J by 3 bases, with 8 bases between. This CDR3 reads CASSLSSNYEQYF. The CDR3 region has the DNA TGTGCCAGCAGCTTATCCAGTAACTACGAGCAGTACTTC. The entire variable domain, with the rest obtained from reference TRBV7-2 and TRBJ2-7, is as follows: GAGVSQSPSNKVTEKGKDVELRCDPISGHTALYWYRQSLGQGLEFLIYFQGNSAPDKSGLPSDRFSAERTGGSVSTLTIQRTQQEDSAVYLCASSLSSNYEQYFGPGTRLTVT.

This chain connects TRBV4-3 to TRBJ1-5; D remains unclear. The V end was cut by 1 base, the J end by 2 bases, with 9 bases between. Germline V gene sequence: CDR1 LGHNA, CDR2 YSLEER. The CDR3 length is 15 residues. The chain's CDR3 is CASSQAVYGNQPQHF. The DNA of the CDR3 is TGCGCCAGCAGCCAAGCGGTTTACGGCAATCAGCCCCAGCATTTT.

The rearrangement uses TRBV14 and TRBJ1-1; no definite D call. Germline V gene sequence: CDR1 SGHDN, CDR2 FVKESK. V was shortened by 5 bases and J by 0 bases, with 7 bases between the two germline ends. CDR3 length equals 13 residues. CDR3 sequence (DNA): TGTGCCAGCAGCGCGGAGTTGAACACTGAAGCTTTCTTT. Its translation is CASSAELNTEAFF.

The chain combines TRBV6-5 with TRBJ2-5; D is undetermined. Trimming took off 0 bases at V and 6 bases at J, with 11 bases between the two ends. Germline V gene sequence: CDR1 MNHEY, CDR2 SVGAGI. This CDR3 is 14 amino acids long. Written as DNA, the CDR3 is TGTGCCAGCAGTTACTCCCCTGAGAGGAAGACCCAGTACTTC. This translates into CASSYSPERKTQYF.

J is TRBJ1-3 and V is TRBV7-2; tentatively, D is TRBD1 (6 bases). From germline, CDR1 is SGHTA and CDR2 FQGNSA. Trimming shortened V by 3 bases and J by 2 bases, and 17 bases separated the two germline ends. The CDR3 runs 17 residues. CDR3 coding DNA: TGTGCCAGCAGCTTCTACCGGGGTGGGGGCACTGGAAACACCATATATTTT. As protein: CASSFYRGGGTGNTIYF.

The chain couples TRBV9 to TRBJ1-5; D unclear. The germline V gene has CDR1 SGDLS and CDR2 YYNGEE. The V gene lost 4 bases and the J gene lost 0 bases, with 8 bases spanning the gap. CDR3 length equals 14 residues. This CDR3 reads CASSYGVSNQPQHF. CDR3 nucleotide sequence: TGTGCCAGCAGCTACGGGGTTAGCAATCAGCCCCAGCATTTT.